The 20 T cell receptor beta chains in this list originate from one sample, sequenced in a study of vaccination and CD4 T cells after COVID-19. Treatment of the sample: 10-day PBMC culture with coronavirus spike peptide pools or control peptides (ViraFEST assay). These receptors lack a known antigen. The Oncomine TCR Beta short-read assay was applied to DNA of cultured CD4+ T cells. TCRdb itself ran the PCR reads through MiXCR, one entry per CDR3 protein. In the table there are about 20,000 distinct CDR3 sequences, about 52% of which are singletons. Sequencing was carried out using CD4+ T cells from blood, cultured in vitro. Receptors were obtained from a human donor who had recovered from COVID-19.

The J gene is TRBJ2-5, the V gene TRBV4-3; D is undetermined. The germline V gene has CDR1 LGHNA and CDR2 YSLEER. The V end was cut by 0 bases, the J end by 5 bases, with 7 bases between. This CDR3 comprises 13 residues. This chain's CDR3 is CASSQDSGETQYF. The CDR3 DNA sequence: TGCGCCAGCAGCCAAGATAGTGGGGAGACCCAGTACTTC.

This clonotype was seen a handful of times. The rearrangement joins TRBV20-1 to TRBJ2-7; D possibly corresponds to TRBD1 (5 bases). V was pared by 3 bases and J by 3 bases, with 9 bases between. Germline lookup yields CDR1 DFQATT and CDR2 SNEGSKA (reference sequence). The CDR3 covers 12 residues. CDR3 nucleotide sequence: TGCAGTGCTAGCTCGCAGGGCTACGAGCAGTACTTC. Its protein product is CSASSQGYEQYF.

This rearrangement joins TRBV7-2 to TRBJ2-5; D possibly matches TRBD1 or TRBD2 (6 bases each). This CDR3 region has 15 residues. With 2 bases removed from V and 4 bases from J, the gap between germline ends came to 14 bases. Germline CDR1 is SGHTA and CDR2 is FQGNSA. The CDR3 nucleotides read TGTGCCAGCAGCTTAAGGCCGGGGGCTTTAGAGACCCAGTACTTC. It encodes CASSLRPGALETQYF.

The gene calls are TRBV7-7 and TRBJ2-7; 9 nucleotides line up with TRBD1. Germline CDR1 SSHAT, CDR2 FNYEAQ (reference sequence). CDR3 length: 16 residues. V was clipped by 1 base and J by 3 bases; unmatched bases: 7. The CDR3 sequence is CASSLGPPGQGYEQYF. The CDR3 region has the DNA TGTGCCAGCAGCTTAGGTCCTCCGGGACAGGGCTACGAGCAGTACTTC. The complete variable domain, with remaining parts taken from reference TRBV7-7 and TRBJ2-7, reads GAGVSQSPRYKVTKRGQDVTLRCDPISSHATLYWYQQALGQGPEFLTYFNYEAQPDKSGLPSDRFSAERPEGSISTLTIQRTEQRDSAMYRCASSLGPPGQGYEQYFGPGTRLTVT.

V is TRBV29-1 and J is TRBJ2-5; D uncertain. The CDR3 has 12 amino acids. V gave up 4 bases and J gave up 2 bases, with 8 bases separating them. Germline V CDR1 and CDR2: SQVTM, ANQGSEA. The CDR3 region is CSVVLGQETQYF. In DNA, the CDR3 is TGCAGCGTTGTGCTGGGACAAGAGACCCAGTACTTC.

This CDR3 is CASSLAGTGGGEQFF. The CDR3 DNA follows: TGTGCCAGCAGCTTGGCCGGGACAGGGGGCGGTGAGCAGTTCTTC. This chain joins TRBV5-4 and TRBJ2-1; 12 bases are a match to TRBD1. CDR1 SGHNT and CDR2 YYREEE come from the germline V gene (reference sequence). J was trimmed by 9 bases and V by 0 bases; bases with no gene match: 4. This CDR3 comprises 15 residues.

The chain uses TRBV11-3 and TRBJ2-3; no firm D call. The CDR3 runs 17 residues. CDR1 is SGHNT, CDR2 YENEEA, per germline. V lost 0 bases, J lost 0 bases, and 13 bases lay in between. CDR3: CASSLEGSTLSTDTQYF. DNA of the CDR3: TGTGCCAGCAGCTTAGAAGGATCAACCCTTAGCACAGATACGCAGTATTTT. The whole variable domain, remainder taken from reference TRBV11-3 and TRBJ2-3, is EAGVVQSPRYKIIEKKQPVAFWCNPISGHNTLYWYLQNLGQGPELLIRYENEEAVDDSQLPKDRFSAERLKGVDSTLKIQPAELGDSAVYLCASSLEGSTLSTDTQYFGPGTRLTVL.

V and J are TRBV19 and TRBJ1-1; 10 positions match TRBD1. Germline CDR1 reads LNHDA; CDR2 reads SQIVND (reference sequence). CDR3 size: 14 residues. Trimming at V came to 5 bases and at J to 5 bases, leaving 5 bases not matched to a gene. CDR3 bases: TGTGCCAGTAGTGCCAGGGACAGGGGAACTGAAGCTTTCTTT. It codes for CASSARDRGTEAFF.

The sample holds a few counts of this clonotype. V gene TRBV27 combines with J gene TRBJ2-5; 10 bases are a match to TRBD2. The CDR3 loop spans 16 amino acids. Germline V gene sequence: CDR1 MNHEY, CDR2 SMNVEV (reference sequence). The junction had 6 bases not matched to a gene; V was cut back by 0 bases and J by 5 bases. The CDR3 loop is CASSLSPSGRGETQYF. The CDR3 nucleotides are TGTGCCAGCAGTTTATCGCCTAGCGGGAGAGGGGAGACCCAGTACTTC.

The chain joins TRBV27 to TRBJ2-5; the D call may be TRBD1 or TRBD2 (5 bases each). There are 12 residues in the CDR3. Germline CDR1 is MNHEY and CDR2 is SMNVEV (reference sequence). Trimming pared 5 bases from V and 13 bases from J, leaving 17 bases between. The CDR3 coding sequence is TGTGCCAGCAGTCCAACCGGGGCAGCTTCGTACTTC. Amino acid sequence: CASSPTGAASYF.

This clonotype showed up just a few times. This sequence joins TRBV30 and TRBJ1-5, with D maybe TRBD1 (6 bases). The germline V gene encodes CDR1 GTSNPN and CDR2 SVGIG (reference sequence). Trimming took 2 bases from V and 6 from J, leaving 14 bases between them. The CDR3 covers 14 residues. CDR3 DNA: TGTGCCTGGAGTACCACAGGGTTGGGTCAGCCCCAGCATTTT. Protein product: CAWSTTGLGQPQHF.

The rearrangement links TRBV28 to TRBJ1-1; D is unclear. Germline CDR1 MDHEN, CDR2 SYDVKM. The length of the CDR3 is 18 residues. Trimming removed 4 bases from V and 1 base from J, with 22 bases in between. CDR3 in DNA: TGTGCCAGCAGTTCGTCCAGATCTTACGGACTCACGAACACTGAAGCTTTCTTT. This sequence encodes CASSSSRSYGLTNTEAFF.

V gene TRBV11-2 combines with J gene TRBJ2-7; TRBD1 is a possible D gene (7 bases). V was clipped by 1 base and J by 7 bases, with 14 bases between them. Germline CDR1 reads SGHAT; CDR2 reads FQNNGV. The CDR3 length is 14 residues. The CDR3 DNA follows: TGTGCCAGCAGCTTAGTTGGAGGGGGCCTGGAGCAGTACTTC. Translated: CASSLVGGGLEQYF.

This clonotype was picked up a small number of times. The CDR3: CASSFGQGAEAFF. CDR3 DNA: TGTGCCAGCAGCTTTGGACAGGGGGCTGAAGCTTTCTTT. The chain is built from TRBV7-9 and TRBJ1-1, with TRBD1 matching over 10 bases. Trimming at V came to 3 bases and at J to 6 bases, leaving 1 base not matched to a gene. The CDR3 length is 13 residues. CDR1 SEHNR and CDR2 FQNEAQ come from the germline V gene (reference sequence).

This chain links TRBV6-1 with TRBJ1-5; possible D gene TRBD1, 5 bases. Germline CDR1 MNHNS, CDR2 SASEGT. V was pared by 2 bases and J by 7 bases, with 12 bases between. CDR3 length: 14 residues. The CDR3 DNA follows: TGTGCCAGCAGTGAAACCGGGTGGGGGCAGCCCCAGCATTTT. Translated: CASSETGWGQPQHF.

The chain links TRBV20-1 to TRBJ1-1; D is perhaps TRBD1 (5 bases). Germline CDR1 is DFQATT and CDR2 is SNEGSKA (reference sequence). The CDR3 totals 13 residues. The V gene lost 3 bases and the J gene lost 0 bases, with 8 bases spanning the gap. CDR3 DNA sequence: TGCAGTGCTAGGACAGCGATGAACACTGAAGCTTTCTTT. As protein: CSARTAMNTEAFF.

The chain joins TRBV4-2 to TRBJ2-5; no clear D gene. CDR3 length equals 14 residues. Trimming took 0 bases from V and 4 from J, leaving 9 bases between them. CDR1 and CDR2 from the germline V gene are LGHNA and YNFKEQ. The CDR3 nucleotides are TGTGCCAGCAGCCAAGATATCGGGCGAGAGACCCAGTACTTC. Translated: CASSQDIGRETQYF.

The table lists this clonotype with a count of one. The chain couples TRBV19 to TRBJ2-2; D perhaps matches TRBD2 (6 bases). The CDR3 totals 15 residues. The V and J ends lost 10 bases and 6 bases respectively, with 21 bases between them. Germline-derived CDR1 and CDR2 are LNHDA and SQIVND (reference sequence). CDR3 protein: CATNLAGISSGELFF. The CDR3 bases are TGTGCCACAAACCTCGCGGGGATATCGTCCGGGGAGCTGTTTTTT.

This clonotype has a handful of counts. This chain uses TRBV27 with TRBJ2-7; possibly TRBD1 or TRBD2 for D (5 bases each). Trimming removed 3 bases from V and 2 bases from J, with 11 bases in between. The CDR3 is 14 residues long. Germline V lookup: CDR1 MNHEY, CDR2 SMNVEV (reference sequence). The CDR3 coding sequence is TGTGCCAGCAGTTTTACCCGGGGCCCCTACGAGCAGTACTTC. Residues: CASSFTRGPYEQYF.

The CDR3 nucleotides read TGTGCCAGCAGCTTACACGGGAACGAAGATCAGCCCCAGCATTTT. As protein: CASSLHGNEDQPQHF. The rearrangement links TRBV7-9 to TRBJ1-5; D is unclear. The V and J ends lost 2 bases and 5 bases respectively, with 13 bases between them. This CDR3 spans 15 amino acids. CDR1 SEHNR and CDR2 FQNEAQ come from the germline V gene (reference sequence).